The T cell receptor beta chain described here comes from a study of glioma-infiltrating T cells after dendritic cell vaccination. Study as a whole: Patients received three intradermal dendritic cell vaccine injections at biweekly intervals. General study points: Survival was not directly related to TCR clonality in these patients.

From germline, CDR1 is LGHNT and CDR2 FRNRAP. The V and J ends lost 1 base and 3 bases, in that order; junction bases with no gene match: 8. The CDR3 covers 18 residues. Some clones are missing from TCRdb's copy, which holds only in-frame ones; the method was immunoSEQ multiplex PCR. The data show about 64,000 clones, with roughly 80% seen just once and around 9.6% held by the top ten. This clone was picked up one time. Its antigen is as yet unknown. The clonotype was recovered from a human donor with glioblastoma. This rearrangement joins TRBV12-5 to TRBJ2-7, with TRBD2 matching over 14 bases. The material sequenced was blood, taken before dendritic cell vaccination. CDR3: CASGLDKGLAGGHYEQYF. The CDR3 bases are TGTGCTAGTGGTTTGGACAAAGGACTAGCGGGGGGCCACTACGAGCAGTACTTC.